The 10 T cell receptor beta chains in this list originate from one sample, sequenced in a study of PD-1 blockade in classical Hodgkin lymphoma. Indicated time point: newly diagnosed, previously untreated cHL patient sample. Assay: immunoSEQ multiplex PCR; the TCRdb copy retains only in-frame clones and omits some. The sample holds about 30,000 clones, roughly 92% seen once. The source material was peripheral blood mononuclear cells (PBMCs). The source is a human donor with classical Hodgkin lymphoma.

The chain links TRBV29-1 to TRBJ1-1, with D uncertain. The V gene lost 3 bases and the J gene lost 3 bases, with 11 bases spanning the gap. From germline, CDR1 is SQVTM and CDR2 ANQGSEA. This CDR3 comprises 13 residues. The DNA for the CDR3 is TGCAGCGTTGAGGCGGGGTGGGACACTGAAGCTTTCTTT. Amino acids: CSVEAGWDTEAFF.

This clone was seen once. The chain joins TRBV7-9 to TRBJ2-3; TRBD2 might be the D (5 bases). V was pared by 8 bases and J by 2 bases, with 8 bases between. The CDR3 spans 12 residues. Germline V gives CDR1 SEHNR, CDR2 FQNEAQ (reference sequence). The CDR3 sequence: CASGGYTDTQYF. The CDR3 DNA reads as TGTGCCAGCGGAGGCTACACAGATACGCAGTATTTT.

The chain employs TRBV7-2 and TRBJ1-2; D may be TRBD1 (5 bases). This CDR3 is 16 amino acids long. V was clipped by 1 base and J by 5 bases, with 17 bases between them. The germline V gene encodes CDR1 SGHTA and CDR2 FQGNSA. The DNA of the CDR3 is TGTGCCAGCAGCTTAGAGGCCCTACTGACAGCTTATGGCTACACCTTC. This translates into CASSLEALLTAYGYTF.

The rearrangement joins TRBV28 to TRBJ1-1; no reliable D call. The V end lost 7 bases, the J end lost 4 bases, and 7 bases lay between the germline ends. This CDR3 region has 11 residues. The germline CDR1 and CDR2 sequences are MDHEN and SYDVKM. CDR3 DNA: TGTGCCAGCAACCCAGGCACTGAAGCTTTCTTT. Its protein product is CASNPGTEAFF.

V usage is TRBV5-1 and J usage is TRBJ1-5; TRBD1 matches at 7 bases. The germline gives CDR1 SGHRS, CDR2 YFSETQ. This CDR3 is 15 amino acids long. V shed 3 bases, J shed 2 bases, and the junction held 5 bases outside the gene matches. CDR3 coding DNA: TGCGCCAGCAGCTGGACAGGCATGGGCAATCAGCCCCAGCATTTT. Amino acids: CASSWTGMGNQPQHF. The full variable domain, in which reference TRBV5-1 and TRBJ1-5 provide the parts outside the CDR3, is KAGVTQTPRYLIKTRGQQVTLSCSPISGHRSVSWYQQTPGQGLQFLFEYFSETQRNKGNFPGRFSGRQFSNSRSEMNVSTLELGDSALYLCASSWTGMGNQPQHFGDGTRLSIL.

The rearrangement links TRBV4-1 to TRBJ2-2; TRBD2 matches at 8 bases. The germline gives CDR1 MGHRA, CDR2 YSYEKL. The CDR3 has 17 residues. With 3 bases clipped from V and 5 bases from J, the junction kept 11 bases outside the gene matches. The CDR3 sequence is CASSQPWLRGVTGELFF. Here the CDR3 DNA reads TGCGCCAGCAGCCAGCCCTGGTTGCGGGGGGTAACCGGGGAGCTGTTTTTT.

About this clone itself: An end of the junction does not agree with germline; a read error may underlie this. CDR3 coding DNA: TGCGCCAGCAGCCAGGATCCGGGACTGGGGAGATATTTT. Protein: CASSQDPGLGRYF. The J gene is TRBJ1-1, the V gene TRBV4-1; D is perhaps TRBD1 (5 bases). This CDR3 comprises 13 residues. Looked up from germline, CDR1 is MGHRA and CDR2 is YSYEKL.

The CDR3 bases are TGTGCCAGCAGCTGGAGCAATCAGCCCCAGCATTTT. It specifies CASSWSNQPQHF. V is TRBV7-9 and J is TRBJ1-5; D is unresolved. The ends were cut back, 4 bases at V and 1 base at J, with 2 bases in the middle. Looked up from germline, CDR1 is SEHNR and CDR2 is FQNEAQ (reference sequence). The CDR3 runs 12 residues.

This clone was observed a single time. This chain uses TRBV29-1 with TRBJ2-2; D uncertain. Trimming left V 4 bases short and J 5 bases short, with 8 bases between. The germline CDR1 and CDR2 sequences are SQVTM and ANQGSEA. The CDR3 has 12 residues. The chain's CDR3 is CSVVVGTGELFF. DNA of the CDR3: TGCAGCGTTGTTGTTGGGACCGGGGAGCTGTTTTTT.

The chain is built from TRBV10-3 and TRBJ2-4; 8 bases are shared with TRBD1. CDR3 length: 16 amino acids. CDR1 and CDR2 (germline): ENHRY, SYGVKD. The V gene end was trimmed by 6 bases and the J gene end by 0 bases; junction bases not matched to a gene: 7. In DNA, the CDR3 is TGTGCCATCAGCAGACAGGGGACTTTAGCCAAAAACATTCAGTACTTC. Its protein product is CAISRQGTLAKNIQYF.